The entry below gives a single TCR beta chain sequence along with its context. Its antigen is not identified. The data were taken from a study of cytomegalovirus exposure and HLA in healthy donors. Points from the study as a whole: Presence/absence results assume similar sequencing depth per donor, which may not hold. There were reportedly fewer N-insertions in an Asian-associated ancestry cluster than the approximately 670-donor mean, in a later analysis.

This PCR relied on a set of 60 Vbeta primers and 13 Jbeta primers. Sequenced by immunoSEQ multiplex PCR; TCRdb stores in-frame clones only, minus some. This sample has 120,000 to 150,000 clones, with 70% to 85% found just once. Germline values: CDR1 ENHRY, CDR2 SYGVKD. The CDR3 extends over 15 amino acids. Trimming took 6 bases from V and 1 from J, leaving 15 bases between them. The V gene is TRBV10-3, the J gene TRBJ1-1; possibly TRBD1 for D (6 bases). Sequencing was done on a sample of PBMCs. The source is a woman in her 40s in good health and CMV-seronegative. In nucleotides, the CDR3 is TGTGCCATCAGCCCATCAGGGGAAGGGAACACTGAAGCTTTCTTT. It encodes CAISPSGEGNTEAFF.